These T cell receptor beta chains were read from a single sample in a study of blood T cell repertoires in COVID-19. The assay was immunoSEQ multiplex PCR, and TCRdb's table has in-frame clones only and misses some. The table shows fewer than 250,000 clones, with 80% to 95% occurring only once. The sample was peripheral blood. These receptors all come from a young man with COVID-19, enrolled during active disease. Both conserved end residues are part of each CDR3. D genes are given only for firm matches. The size of a clone is reported for some rows only, either as once, few or many, or as a class for expanded clones.

few	TRBV15	TRBJ2-7	-	TGTGCCACCAGCGCTTCGCGGGGGCTATACGAGCAGTACTTC	CATSASRGLYEQYF
-	TRBV6-2/TRBV6-3	TRBJ1-5	TRBD1	TGTGCCAGCAGCCAAAATCCCCACAGGGGGCTAGGTCAGCCCCAGCATTTT	CASSQNPHRGLGQPQHF
once	TRBV4-1	TRBJ1-5	TRBD1	TGCGCCAGCAGCCACTCGGACAGGGAATCTCAGCCCCAGCATTTT	CASSHSDRESQPQHF
-	TRBV27	TRBJ2-1	-	TGTGCCAGCAGGCTCTGGCGGGAAGGGGAGCAGTTCTTC	CASRLWREGEQFF
-	TRBV11-2	TRBJ1-2	-	TGTGCCAGCAGCTTAGTCCACGGGAACTATGGCTACACCTTC	CASSLVHGNYGYTF
few	TRBV6-5	TRBJ1-3	-	TGTGCCAGCATCGAGCAGGCGAACTCTGGAAACACCATATATTTT	CASIEQANSGNTIYF
-	TRBV7-6	TRBJ2-7	TRBD1	TGTGCCAGCAGCTTAGTAGGGACAGGCAAATACGAGCAGTACTTC	CASSLVGTGKYEQYF
-	TRBV7-9	TRBJ2-2	TRBD2	TGTGCCAGCAGCACAGCGGGGACGAACACCGGGGAGCTGTTTTTT	CASSTAGTNTGELFF
-	TRBV5-1	TRBJ1-4	-	TGCGCCAGCAGCTTGGGACAGGCCTCAACTAATGAAAAACTGTTTTTT	CASSLGQASTNEKLFF
-	TRBV4-1	TRBJ2-7	TRBD2	TGCGCCAGCAGCCACCAGGGACTAGCGGTGCCCTACGAGCAGTACTTC	CASSHQGLAVPYEQYF
-	TRBV7-2	TRBJ2-7	-	TGTGCCAGCAGCTCCCCGGGACATAACTACGAGCAGTACTTC	CASSSPGHNYEQYF
few	TRBV6-5	TRBJ2-7	TRBD1	TGTGCCACCGTAGCCGGGACAGGGGGCTACGAGCAGTACTTC	CATVAGTGGYEQYF
-	TRBV10-3	TRBJ1-4	-	TGTGCCATCAGTGAGTCGGCAGGGCCTGAGGAAAAACTGTTTTTT	CAISESAGPEEKLFF
-	TRBV15	TRBJ2-1	TRBD1	TGTGCCACCAGCAGAGCCTGGACAGGGGATAACAATGAGCAGTTCTTC	CATSRAWTGDNNEQFF
-	TRBV13	TRBJ2-3	TRBD2	TGTGCCAGCAGCTTCGAAGGACTAGCGGGGGGTGATACGCAGTATTTT	CASSFEGLAGGDTQYF
-	TRBV2	TRBJ2-1	-	TGTGCCAGCAGTGAAGGAGCGGAGTGGGGGACTTACAATGAGCAGTTCTTC	CASSEGAEWGTYNEQFF